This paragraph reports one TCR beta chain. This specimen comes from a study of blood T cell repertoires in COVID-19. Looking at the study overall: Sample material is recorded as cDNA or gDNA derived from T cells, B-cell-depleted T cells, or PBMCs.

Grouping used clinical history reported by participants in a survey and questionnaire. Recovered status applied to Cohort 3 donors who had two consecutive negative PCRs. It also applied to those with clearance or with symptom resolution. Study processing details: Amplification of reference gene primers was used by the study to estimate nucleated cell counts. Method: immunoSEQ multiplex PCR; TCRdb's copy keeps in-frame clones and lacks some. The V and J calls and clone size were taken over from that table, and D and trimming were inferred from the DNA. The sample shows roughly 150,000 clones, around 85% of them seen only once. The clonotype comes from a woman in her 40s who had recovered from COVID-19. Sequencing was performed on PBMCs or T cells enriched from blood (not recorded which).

CDR3 coding DNA: TGTGCCAGCAGTTTGATTGGGCAAAGCAATCAGCCCCAGCATTTT. Protein: CASSLIGQSNQPQHF. V and J are TRBV28 and TRBJ1-5; D gene unclear. Germline assignment: CDR1 MDHEN and CDR2 SYDVKM. The CDR3 has 15 residues. Deletions cut 3 bases from V and 1 base from J, with 10 bases between.